This passage covers 8 T cell receptor beta chains from one sample sequenced in a study of T cell repertoires in cytomegalovirus infection. MiXCR, applied by TCRdb to the reads, yields one record per CDR3 protein. The sample holds 150,000 to 200,000 distinct CDR3 sequences, 15% to 20% seen once. What was sequenced was CD8+ T cells from PBMCs. All receptors derive from a human donor in good health (CMV status not recorded). Some clones in this sample may be carry-over from other donors' samples.

This clonotype occurred many times. This chain uses TRBV7-2 with TRBJ1-2; D possibly corresponds to TRBD1 (5 bases). V lost 5 bases and J lost 4, with 14 bases in between. The CDR3 totals 14 residues. Germline loops: CDR1 SGHTA, CDR2 FQGNSA. The CDR3 is CASSHNQGAYGYTF. The CDR3, as DNA: TGTGCCAGCAGCCATAACCAGGGTGCCTATGGCTACACCTTC. The variable domain in full, completed from reference TRBV7-2 and TRBJ1-2, reads GAGVSQSPSNKVTEKGKDVELRCDPISGHTALYWYRQSLGQGLEFLIYFQGNSAPDKSGLPSDRFSAERTGGSVSTLTIQRTQQEDSAVYLCASSHNQGAYGYTFGSGTRLTVV.

Only a few counts were recorded for this clonotype. A junction end diverges from the germline sequence, so it may reflect a read error. This chain uses TRBV5-3 with TRBJ2-1; the D is unclear. TRBV5-3 is sorted into the ORF group, with uncertain function. The CDR3 extends over 13 amino acids. DNA for the CDR3: TGCGCCAGCAGCTTCGGCCGAGCGAATGAGCAGTTCTTC. Translating gives CASSFGRANEQFF.

This clonotype occurred a few times. J is TRBJ1-1 and V is TRBV7-6, with unresolved D. The CDR3 consists of 13 residues. Germline CDR1 reads SGHVS; CDR2 reads FNYEAQ. Trimming stripped 2 bases from V and 1 base from J, with 5 bases between. The CDR3 nucleotides are TGTGCCAGCAGCTTATGGGAGAACACTGAAGCTTTCTTT. Amino acid sequence: CASSLWENTEAFF.

V is TRBV6-6 and J is TRBJ2-7; D assignment may be TRBD1 or TRBD2 (5 bases each). V was shortened by 7 bases and J by 2 bases, with 15 bases between the two germline ends. The CDR3 sequence is 14 residues long. Germline V CDR1 and CDR2: MNHNY, SVGAGI (reference sequence). The CDR3 region is CASTPSRDAYEQYF. CDR3 bases: TGTGCCAGCACCCCCAGCCGGGACGCCTACGAGCAGTACTTC.

This clonotype was picked up a small number of times. The chain combines TRBV6-6 with TRBJ1-5, with D possibly being TRBD1 (6 bases). CDR1 is MNHNY, CDR2 SVGAGI, per germline (reference sequence). With 7 bases removed from V and 6 bases from J, the gap between germline ends came to 19 bases. The CDR3 is 15 amino acids. CDR3 residues: CASTPERGASQPQHF. CDR3 nucleotide sequence: TGTGCCAGCACTCCCGAGAGGGGGGCGAGTCAGCCCCAGCATTTT.

This clonotype appeared a few times. This sequence joins TRBV7-6 and TRBJ2-2; D is possibly TRBD1 (5 bases). Germline CDR1 SGHVS, CDR2 FNYEAQ. This CDR3 is built from 15 residues. V was clipped by 10 bases and J by 0 bases, with 15 bases between them. The CDR3 here is CAKYKLGPNTGELFF. The CDR3 DNA follows: TGTGCCAAATATAAATTGGGGCCGAACACCGGGGAGCTGTTTTTT. Supplemented by reference TRBV7-6 and TRBJ2-2, the full variable domain reads GAGVSQSPRYKVTKRGQDVALRCDPISGHVSLYWYRQALGQGPEFLTYFNYEAQQDKSGLPNDRFSAERPEGSISTLTIQRTEQRDSAMYRCAKYKLGPNTGELFFGEGSRLTVL.

This chain connects TRBV2 to TRBJ2-7; weak D call: TRBD2 (5 bases). CDR1 is SNHLY and CDR2 is FYNNEI in the germline V gene. Trimming removed 8 bases from V and 7 bases from J, with 12 bases in between. This CDR3 region has 11 residues. The CDR3 region has the DNA TGTGCCAGCCTGGACTTCGATGAGCAGTACTTC. Its translation: CASLDFDEQYF.

This clonotype was seen more than once but under ten times. This rearrangement joins TRBV7-9 to TRBJ1-3; 8 positions agree with TRBD1. J was trimmed by 5 bases and V by 10 bases; bases with no gene match: 13. The V gene's germline CDR1 is SEHNR and CDR2 FQNEAQ (reference sequence). CDR3 length equals 15 residues. CDR3 protein: CATTPPTGERNTIYF. CDR3 sequence (DNA): TGTGCCACCACCCCCCCGACAGGGGAAAGAAACACCATATATTTT.